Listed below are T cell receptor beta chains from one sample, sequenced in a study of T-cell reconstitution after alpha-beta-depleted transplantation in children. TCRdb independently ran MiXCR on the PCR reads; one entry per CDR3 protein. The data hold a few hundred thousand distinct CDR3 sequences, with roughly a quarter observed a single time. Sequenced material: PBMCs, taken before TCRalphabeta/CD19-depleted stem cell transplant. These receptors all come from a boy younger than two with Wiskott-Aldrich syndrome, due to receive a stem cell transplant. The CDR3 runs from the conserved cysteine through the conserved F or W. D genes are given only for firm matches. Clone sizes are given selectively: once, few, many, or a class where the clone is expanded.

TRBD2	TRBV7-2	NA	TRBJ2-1	TGTGCCAGCAGCTTATATAGCGGGAGTTACAATGAGCAGTTCTTC	CASSLYSGSYNEQFF
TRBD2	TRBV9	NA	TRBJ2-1	TGTGCCAGCAGCGTAGTCCCGGGAGGGCGCCCAAATGAGCAGTTCTTC	CASSVVPGGRPNEQFF
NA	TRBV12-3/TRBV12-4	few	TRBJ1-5	TGTGCCAGCAGGTTGACCGTCGGTTACAATCAGCCCCAGCATTTT	CASRLTVGYNQPQHF
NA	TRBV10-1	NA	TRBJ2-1	TGCGCCAGCAGTGAGGCCGGGAGCGTCAATGAGCAGTTCTTC	CASSEAGSVNEQFF
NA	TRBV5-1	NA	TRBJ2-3	TGCGCCAGCAGCTTGGTTTTTGACAGAACAGATACGCAGTATTTT	CASSLVFDRTDTQYF
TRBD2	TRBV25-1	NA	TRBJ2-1	TGTGCCAGCAGTGAATTCCCTAGCGGGAGTGTCCCCAAAGCCTACAATGAGCAGTTCTTC	CASSEFPSGSVPKAYNEQFF
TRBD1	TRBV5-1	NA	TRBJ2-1	TGCGCCAGCAGCCTTGACAGGGGGCCCAATGAGCAGTTCTTC	CASSLDRGPNEQFF
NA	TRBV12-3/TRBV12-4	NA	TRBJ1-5	TGTGCCAGCAGTTTTCGAGGGTGGGCGTTGGGGGCATATAGCAATCAGCCCCAGCATTTT	CASSFRGWALGAYSNQPQHF
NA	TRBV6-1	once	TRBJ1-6	TGTGCCAGCAGACCCAATAGAGGGTTCGGAGCTTCCAATTCACCCCTCCACTTT	CASRPNRGFGASNSPLHF
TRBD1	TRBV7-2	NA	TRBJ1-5	TGTGCCAGCAGCTCACAGGGGGGTGGGAGCAATCAGCCCCAGCATTTT	CASSSQGGGSNQPQHF
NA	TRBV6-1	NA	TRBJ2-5	TGTGCCAGCAGCCTGGGGGGGGCAGAACAAGAGACCCAGTACTTC	CASSLGGAEQETQYF
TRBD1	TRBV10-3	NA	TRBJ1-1	TGTGCCATCAGCCCGGACAGGGGGCGCGTAAACACTGAAGCTTTCTTT	CAISPDRGRVNTEAFF
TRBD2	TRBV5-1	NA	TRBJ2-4	TGCGCCAGCAGCGCCGGGACTAAAGCCGACATTCAGTACTTC	CASSAGTKADIQYF
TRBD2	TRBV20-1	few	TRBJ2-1	TGCAGTGCTAGGAGTAGCGGGGTATACAATGAGCAGTTCTTC	CSARSSGVYNEQFF
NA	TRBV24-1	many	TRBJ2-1	TGTGCCACCAGTGATTTGAGGGGAAGCTCCTACAATGAGCAGTTCTTC	CATSDLRGSSYNEQFF
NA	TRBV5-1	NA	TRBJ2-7	TGCGCCAGCAGCTGGTCCGGGGTCTACGAGCAGTACTTC	CASSWSGVYEQYF
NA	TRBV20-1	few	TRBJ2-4	TGCAGTGCTAGTTTGGCAGTCGGAAACATTCAGTACTTC	CSASLAVGNIQYF
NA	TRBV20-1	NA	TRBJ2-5	TGCAGCGCTCCGCCCTCCTATGGGGAGACCCAGTACTTC	CSAPPSYGETQYF
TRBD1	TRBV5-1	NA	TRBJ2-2	TGCGCCAGCAGCTTGAGTGTAGGACAGGGTAGGACCGGGGAGCTGTTTTTT	CASSLSVGQGRTGELFF
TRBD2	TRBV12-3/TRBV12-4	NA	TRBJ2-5	TGTGCCAGCTGCCTGCGGGAGGTCAGGGAGACCCAGTACTTC	CASCLREVRETQYF
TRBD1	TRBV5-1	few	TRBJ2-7	TGCGCCAGCAGCTTGGAAGGGACAGGGTATGGTTCGGCCTACGAGCAGTACTTC	CASSLEGTGYGSAYEQYF
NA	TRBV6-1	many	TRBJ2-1	TGCGCCAGCAGCCCGCTAGGGGGAACCTACAATGAGCAGTTCTTC	CASSPLGGTYNEQFF
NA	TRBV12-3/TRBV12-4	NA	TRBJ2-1	TGTGCCAGCAGTCCCCATCCCAATGAGCAGTTCTTC	CASSPHPNEQFF
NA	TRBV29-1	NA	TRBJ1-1	TGCAGCGTCTATAGGGGGGTAGAGGACACTGAAGCTTTCTTT	CSVYRGVEDTEAFF
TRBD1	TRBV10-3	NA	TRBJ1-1	TGTGCCATCAATGGGGGAGGGGGCAAGGCTGAAGCTTTCTTT	CAINGGGGKAEAFF
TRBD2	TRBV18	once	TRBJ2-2	TGTGCCAGCTCACCATCCGGGACTAGCGGAGCGAACACCGGGGAGCTGTTTTTT	CASSPSGTSGANTGELFF
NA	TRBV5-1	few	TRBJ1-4	TGCGCCAGCGGAAAAACAGGGTCGTCAACTAATGAAAAACTGTTTTTT	CASGKTGSSTNEKLFF
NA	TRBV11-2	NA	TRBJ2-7	TGTGCCAGCAGCTTAAGGGATGGAACCTACGAGCAGTACTTC	CASSLRDGTYEQYF
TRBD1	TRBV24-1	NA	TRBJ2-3	TGTGCCACCAGTGATCCCCGACAGGGTACCACAGATACGCAGTATTTT	CATSDPRQGTTDTQYF
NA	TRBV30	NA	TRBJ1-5	TGTGCCTGGGCCGGGACATGGGATCAGCCCCAGCATTTT	CAWAGTWDQPQHF
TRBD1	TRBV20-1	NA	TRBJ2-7	TGCAGTGCTAGATCAGGAAGGGGACAGGGGCGAGAGCAGTACTTC	CSARSGRGQGREQYF
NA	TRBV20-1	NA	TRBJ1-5	TGCAGTGCTAGCCCAGGCTCCGGTCAGCCCCAGCATTTT	CSASPGSGQPQHF
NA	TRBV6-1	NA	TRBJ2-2	TGTGCCAGCACATTGACCTTGACAGGATGGGCCGGGGAGCTGTTTTTT	CASTLTLTGWAGELFF
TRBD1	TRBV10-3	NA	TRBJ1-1	TGTGCCATCAGTGAGGCTGAAGGGGGCAGGACTGAAGCTTTCTTT	CAISEAEGGRTEAFF
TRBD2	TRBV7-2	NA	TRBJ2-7	TGTGCCAGCAGCGCCCTAGCGGGAGGTTATTACGAGCAGTACTTC	CASSALAGGYYEQYF
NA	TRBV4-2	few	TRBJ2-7	TGTGCCAGCAGCCAAGAGGCGCGGGGCTCCTACGAGCAGTACTTC	CASSQEARGSYEQYF
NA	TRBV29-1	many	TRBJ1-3	TGCAGCGTTGGTTTCTCCTCTGGAAACACCATATATTTT	CSVGFSSGNTIYF